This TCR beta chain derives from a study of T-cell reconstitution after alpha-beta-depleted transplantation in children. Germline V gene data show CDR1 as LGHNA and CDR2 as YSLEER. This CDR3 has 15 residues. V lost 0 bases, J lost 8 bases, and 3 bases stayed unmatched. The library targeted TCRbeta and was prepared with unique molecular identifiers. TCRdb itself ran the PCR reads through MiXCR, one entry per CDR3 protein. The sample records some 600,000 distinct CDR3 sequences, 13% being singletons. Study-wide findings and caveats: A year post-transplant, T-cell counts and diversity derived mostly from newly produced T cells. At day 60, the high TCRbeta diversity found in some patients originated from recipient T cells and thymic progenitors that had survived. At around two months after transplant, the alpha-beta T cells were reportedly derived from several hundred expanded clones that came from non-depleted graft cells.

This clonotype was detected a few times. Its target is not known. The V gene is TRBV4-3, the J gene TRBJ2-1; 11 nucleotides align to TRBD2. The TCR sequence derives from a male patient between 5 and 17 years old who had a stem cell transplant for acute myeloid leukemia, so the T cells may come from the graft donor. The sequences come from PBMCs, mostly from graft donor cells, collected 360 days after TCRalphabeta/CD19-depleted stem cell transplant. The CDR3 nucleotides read TGCGCCAGCAGCCAAGATGGGACTAGCGGCGATGAGCAGTTCTTC. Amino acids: CASSQDGTSGDEQFF.